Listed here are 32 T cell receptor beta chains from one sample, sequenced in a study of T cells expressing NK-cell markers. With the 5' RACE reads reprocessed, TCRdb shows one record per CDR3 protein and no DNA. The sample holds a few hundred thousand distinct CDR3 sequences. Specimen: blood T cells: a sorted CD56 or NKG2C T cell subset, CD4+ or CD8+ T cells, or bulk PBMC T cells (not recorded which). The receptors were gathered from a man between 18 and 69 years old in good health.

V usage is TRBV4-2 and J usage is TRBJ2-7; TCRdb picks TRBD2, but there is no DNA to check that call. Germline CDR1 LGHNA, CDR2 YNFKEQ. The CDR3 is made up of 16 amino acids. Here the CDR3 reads CASSLLAGLSSYEQYF.

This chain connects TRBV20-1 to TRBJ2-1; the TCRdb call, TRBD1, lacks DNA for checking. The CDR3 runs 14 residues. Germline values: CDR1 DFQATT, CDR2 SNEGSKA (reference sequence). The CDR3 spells CSLFDGGRDNEQFF.

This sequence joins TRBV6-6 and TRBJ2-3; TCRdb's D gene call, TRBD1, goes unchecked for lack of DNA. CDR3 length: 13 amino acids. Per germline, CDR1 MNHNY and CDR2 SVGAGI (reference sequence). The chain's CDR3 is CAGAGPNGDTQYF.

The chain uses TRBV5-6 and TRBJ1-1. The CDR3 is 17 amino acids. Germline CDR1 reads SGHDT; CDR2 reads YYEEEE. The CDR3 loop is CASSLVGRGVRGTEAFF. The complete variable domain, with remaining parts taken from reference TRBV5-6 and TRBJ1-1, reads DAGVTQSPTHLIKTRGQQVTLRCSPKSGHDTVSWYQQALGQGPQFIFQYYEEEERQRGNFPDRFSGHQFPNYSSELNVNALLLGDSALYLCASSLVGRGVRGTEAFFGQGTRLTVV.

The chain's CDR3 is CASRPGDLNSPLHF. The genes are TRBV5-1 and TRBJ1-6; the D call of TRBD1 rests on TCRdb alone, since no DNA is present to check it. In germline, CDR1 is SGHRS, CDR2 YFSETQ. This CDR3 spans 14 amino acids.

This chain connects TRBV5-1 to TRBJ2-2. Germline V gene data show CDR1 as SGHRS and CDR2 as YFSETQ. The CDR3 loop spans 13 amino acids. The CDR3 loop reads CASSLGRAGELFF.

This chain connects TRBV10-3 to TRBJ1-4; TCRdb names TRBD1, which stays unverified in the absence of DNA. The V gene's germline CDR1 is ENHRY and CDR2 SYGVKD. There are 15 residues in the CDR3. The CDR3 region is CAISPGTATNEKLFF.

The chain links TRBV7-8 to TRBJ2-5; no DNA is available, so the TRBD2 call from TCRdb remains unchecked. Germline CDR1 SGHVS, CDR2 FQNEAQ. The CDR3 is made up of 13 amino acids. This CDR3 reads CASSHPQAGVIYF.

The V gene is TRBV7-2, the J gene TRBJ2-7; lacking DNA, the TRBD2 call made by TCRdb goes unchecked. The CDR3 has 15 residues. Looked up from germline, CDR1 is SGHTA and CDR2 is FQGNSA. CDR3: CASRQTSGGRYEQYF.

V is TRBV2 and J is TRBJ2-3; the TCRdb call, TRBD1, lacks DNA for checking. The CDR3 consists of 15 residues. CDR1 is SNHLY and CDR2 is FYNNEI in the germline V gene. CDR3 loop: CASSVAGGAPDTQYF.

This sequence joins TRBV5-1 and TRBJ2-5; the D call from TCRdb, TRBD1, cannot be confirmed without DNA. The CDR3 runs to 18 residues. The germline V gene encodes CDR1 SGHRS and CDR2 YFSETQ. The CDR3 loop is CASSSGQYEGGIQETQYF.

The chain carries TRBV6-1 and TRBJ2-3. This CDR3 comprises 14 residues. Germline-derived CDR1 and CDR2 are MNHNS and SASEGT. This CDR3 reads CASMKDPSTDTQYF.

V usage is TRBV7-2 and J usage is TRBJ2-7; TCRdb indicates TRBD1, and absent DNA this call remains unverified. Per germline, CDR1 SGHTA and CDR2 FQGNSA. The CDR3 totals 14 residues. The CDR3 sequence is CASSPGDGSYEQYF.

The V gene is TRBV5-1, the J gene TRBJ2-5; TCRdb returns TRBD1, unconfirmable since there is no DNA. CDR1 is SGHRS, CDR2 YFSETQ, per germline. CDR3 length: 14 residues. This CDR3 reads CASSSPRPGKTQYF.

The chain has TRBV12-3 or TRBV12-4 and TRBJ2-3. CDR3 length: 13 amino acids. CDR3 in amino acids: CASTLDREDTQYF.

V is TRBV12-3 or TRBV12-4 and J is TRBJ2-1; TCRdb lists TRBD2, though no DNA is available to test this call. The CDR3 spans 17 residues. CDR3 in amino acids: CASSPPPSGGLSNEQFF.

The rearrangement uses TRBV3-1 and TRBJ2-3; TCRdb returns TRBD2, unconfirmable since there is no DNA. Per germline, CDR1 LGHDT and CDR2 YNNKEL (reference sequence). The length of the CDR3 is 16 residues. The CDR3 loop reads CASSQGTARSTDTQYF.

This CDR3 is CASALGAGGWNEKLFF. The chain recombines TRBV12-5 with TRBJ1-4; TCRdb names TRBD1, which stays unverified in the absence of DNA. CDR3 length: 16 amino acids. Germline values: CDR1 LGHNT, CDR2 FRNRAP.

The CDR3 reads CASSLATNYEQYF. V and J are TRBV5-5 and TRBJ2-7. Per the germline V gene, CDR1 is SGHKS and CDR2 is YYEKEE (reference sequence). The CDR3 totals 13 residues.

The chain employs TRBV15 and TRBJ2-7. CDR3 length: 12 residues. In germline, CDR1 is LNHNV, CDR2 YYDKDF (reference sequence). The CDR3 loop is CATSRGFGEQYF.

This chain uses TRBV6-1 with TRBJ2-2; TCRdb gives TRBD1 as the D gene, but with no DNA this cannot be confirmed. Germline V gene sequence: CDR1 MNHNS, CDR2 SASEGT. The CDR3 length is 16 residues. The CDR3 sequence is CASSNRGGAGTGELFF.

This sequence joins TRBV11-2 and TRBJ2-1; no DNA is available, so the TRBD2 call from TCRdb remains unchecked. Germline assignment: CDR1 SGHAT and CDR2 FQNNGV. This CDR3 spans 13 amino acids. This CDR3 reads CASSLDPLAVQFF.

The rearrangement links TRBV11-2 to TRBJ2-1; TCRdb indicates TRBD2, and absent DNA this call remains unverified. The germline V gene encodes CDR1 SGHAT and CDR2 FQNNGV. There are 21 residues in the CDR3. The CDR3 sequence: CASSLFPRTSGETLRYNEQFF.

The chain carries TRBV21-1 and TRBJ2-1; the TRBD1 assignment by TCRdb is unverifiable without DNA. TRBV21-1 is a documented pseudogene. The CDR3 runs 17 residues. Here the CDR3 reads CASSKARMGGTYNEQFF.

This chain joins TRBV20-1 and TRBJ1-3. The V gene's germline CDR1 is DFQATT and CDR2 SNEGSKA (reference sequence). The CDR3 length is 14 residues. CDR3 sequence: CSAARGATANTIYF.

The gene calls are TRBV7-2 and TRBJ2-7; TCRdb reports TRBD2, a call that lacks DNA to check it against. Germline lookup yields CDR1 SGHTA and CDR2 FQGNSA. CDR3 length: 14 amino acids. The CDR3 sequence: CASSLGLAGSEQYF.

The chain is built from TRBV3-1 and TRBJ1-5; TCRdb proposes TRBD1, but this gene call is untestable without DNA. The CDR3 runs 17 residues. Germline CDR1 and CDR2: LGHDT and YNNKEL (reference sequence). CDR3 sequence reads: CASSQGITGAGNQPQHF. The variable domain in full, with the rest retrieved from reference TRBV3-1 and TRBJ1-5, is DTAVSQTPKYLVTQMGNDKSIKCEQNLGHDTMYWYKQDSKKFLKIMFSYNNKELIINETVPNRFSPKSPDKAHLNLHINSLELGDSAVYFCASSQGITGAGNQPQHFGDGTRLSIL.

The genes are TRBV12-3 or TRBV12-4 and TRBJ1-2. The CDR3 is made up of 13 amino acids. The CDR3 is CASSLRSNYGYTF.

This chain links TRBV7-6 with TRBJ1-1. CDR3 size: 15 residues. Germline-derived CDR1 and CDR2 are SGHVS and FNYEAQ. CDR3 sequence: CASSPVMSVGSEAFF. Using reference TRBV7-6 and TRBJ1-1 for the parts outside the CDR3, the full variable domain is GAGVSQSPRYKVTKRGQDVALRCDPISGHVSLYWYRQALGQGPEFLTYFNYEAQQDKSGLPNDRFSAERPEGSISTLTIQRTEQRDSAMYRCASSPVMSVGSEAFFGQGTRLTVV.

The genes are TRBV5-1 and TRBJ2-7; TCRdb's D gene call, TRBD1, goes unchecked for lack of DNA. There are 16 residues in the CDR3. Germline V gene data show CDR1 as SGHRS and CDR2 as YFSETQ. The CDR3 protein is CASSFQAARNNPEQYF.

The CDR3 spells CSARDRTRGTQYF. V usage is TRBV20-1 and J usage is TRBJ2-5; TCRdb names TRBD1, which stays unverified in the absence of DNA. The length of the CDR3 is 13 residues. Per the germline V gene, CDR1 is DFQATT and CDR2 is SNEGSKA (reference sequence).

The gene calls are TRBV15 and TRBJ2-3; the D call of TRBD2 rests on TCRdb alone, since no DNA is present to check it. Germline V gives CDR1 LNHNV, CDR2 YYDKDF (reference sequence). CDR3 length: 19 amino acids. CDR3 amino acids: CATSKIGTSRPFSTDTQYF.